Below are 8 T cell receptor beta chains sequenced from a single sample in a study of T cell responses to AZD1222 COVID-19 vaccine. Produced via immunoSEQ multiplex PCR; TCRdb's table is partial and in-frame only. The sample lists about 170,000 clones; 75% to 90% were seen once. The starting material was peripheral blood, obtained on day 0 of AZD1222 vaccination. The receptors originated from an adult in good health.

CDR3 bases: TGTGCCACCGGGACGACAGGGAACTATGGCTACACCTTC. Protein: CATGTTGNYGYTF. The chain combines TRBV24-1 with TRBJ1-2; 7 positions match TRBD1. This CDR3 is built from 13 residues. The trim removed 9 bases at V and 2 bases at J, leaving 5 bases unmatched. Germline-derived CDR1 and CDR2 are KGHDR and SFDVKD.

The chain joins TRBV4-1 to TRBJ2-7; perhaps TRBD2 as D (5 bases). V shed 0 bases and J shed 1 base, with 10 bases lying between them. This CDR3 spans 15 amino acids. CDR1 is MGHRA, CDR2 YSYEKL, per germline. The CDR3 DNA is TGCGCCAGCAGCCAAGAAACGGGATTTTCCTACGAGCAGTACTTC. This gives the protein CASSQETGFSYEQYF.

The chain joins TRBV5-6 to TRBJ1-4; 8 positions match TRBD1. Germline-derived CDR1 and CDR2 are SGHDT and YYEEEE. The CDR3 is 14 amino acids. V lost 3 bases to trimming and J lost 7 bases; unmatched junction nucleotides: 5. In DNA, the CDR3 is TGTGCCAGCAGCTGGGGAGACAGGGGTGAAAAACTGTTTTTT. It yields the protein CASSWGDRGEKLFF.

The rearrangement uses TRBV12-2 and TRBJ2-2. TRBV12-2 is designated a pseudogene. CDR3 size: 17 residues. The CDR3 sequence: CASRLGCGTGNTGELFF. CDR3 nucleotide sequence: TGTGCAAGTCGCTTAGGTTGTGGGACGGGGAACACCGGGGAGCTGTTTTTT.

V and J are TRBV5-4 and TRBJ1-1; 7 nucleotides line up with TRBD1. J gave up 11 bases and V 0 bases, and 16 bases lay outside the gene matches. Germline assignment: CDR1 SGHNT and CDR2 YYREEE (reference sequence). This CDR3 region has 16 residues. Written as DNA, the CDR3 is TGTGCCAGCAGCTTGGGGATCAGACAGGGCATTGGTTGGGCTTTCTTT. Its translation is CASSLGIRQGIGWAFF.

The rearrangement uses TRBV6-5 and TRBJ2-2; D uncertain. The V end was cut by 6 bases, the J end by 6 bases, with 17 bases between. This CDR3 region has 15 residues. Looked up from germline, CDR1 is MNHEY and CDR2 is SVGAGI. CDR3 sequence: CASRPTVQSAGELFF. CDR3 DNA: TGTGCCAGCAGGCCCACAGTTCAGTCGGCCGGGGAGCTGTTTTTT.

CDR3 nucleotides: TGTGCCAGTAGTAGCGCTAATCGGGGCAATCAGCCCCAGCATTTT. Translated: CASSSANRGNQPQHF. This chain uses TRBV19 with TRBJ1-5; D unclear. This CDR3 region has 15 residues. Germline V gene lookup returns CDR1 LNHDA and CDR2 SQIVND (reference sequence). Trimming took off 4 bases at V and 2 bases at J, with 12 bases between the two ends.

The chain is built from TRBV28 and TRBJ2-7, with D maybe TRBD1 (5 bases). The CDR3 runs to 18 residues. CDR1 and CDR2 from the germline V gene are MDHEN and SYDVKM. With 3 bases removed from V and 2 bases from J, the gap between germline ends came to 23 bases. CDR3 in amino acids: CASSFPTLTGSGTYEQYF. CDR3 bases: TGTGCCAGCAGTTTCCCAACCCTTACAGGTTCAGGGACCTACGAGCAGTACTTC.